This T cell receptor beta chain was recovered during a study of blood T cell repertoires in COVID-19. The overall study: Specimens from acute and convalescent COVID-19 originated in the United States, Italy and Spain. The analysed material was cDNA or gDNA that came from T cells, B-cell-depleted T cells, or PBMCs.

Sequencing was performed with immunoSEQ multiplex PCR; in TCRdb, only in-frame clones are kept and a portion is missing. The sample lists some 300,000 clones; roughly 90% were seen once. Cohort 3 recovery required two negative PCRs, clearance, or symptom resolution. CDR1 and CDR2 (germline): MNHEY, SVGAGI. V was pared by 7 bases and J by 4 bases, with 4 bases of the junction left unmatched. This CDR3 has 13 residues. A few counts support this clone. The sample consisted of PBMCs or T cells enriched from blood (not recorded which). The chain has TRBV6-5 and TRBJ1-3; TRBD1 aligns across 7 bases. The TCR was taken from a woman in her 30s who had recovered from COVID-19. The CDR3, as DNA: TGTGCCAGCACTCAGGGGGGAGGAAACACCATATATTTT. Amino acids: CASTQGGGNTIYF.